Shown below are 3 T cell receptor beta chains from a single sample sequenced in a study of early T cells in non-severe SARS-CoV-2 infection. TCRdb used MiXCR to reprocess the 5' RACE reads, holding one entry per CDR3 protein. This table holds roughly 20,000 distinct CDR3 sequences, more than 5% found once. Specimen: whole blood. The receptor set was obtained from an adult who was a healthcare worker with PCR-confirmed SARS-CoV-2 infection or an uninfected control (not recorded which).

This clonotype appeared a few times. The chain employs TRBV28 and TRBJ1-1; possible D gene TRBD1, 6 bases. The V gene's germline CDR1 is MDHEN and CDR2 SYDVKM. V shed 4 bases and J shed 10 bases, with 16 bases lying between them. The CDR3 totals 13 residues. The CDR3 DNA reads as TGTGCCAGCAGTTACGTCGGACAGAGGGCAGCTTTCTTT. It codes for CASSYVGQRAAFF.

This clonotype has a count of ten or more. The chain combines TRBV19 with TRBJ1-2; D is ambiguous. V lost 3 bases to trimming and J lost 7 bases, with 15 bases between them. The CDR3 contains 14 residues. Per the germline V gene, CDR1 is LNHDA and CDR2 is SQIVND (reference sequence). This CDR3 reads CASSIVGNSGGYTF. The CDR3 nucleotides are TGTGCCAGTAGTATCGTCGGGAATTCGGGTGGCTACACCTTC.

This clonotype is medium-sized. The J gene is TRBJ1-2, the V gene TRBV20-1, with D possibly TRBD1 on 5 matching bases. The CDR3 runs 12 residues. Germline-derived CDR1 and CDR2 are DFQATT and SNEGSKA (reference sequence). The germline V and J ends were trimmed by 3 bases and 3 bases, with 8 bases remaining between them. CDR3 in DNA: TGCAGTGCTAGTTTCAGGGACTATGGCTACACCTTC. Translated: CSASFRDYGYTF.